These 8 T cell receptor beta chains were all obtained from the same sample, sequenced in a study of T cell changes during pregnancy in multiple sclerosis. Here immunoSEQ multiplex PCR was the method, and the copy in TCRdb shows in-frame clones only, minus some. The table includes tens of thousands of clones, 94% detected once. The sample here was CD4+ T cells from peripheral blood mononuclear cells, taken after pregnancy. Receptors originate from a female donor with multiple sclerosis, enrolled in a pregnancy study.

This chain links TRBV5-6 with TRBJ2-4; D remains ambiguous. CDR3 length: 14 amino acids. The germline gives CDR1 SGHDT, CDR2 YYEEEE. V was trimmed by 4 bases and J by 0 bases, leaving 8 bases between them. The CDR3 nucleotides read TGTGCCAGCAGCCTGAAGAGAGCCAAAAACATTCAGTACTTC. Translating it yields CASSLKRAKNIQYF.

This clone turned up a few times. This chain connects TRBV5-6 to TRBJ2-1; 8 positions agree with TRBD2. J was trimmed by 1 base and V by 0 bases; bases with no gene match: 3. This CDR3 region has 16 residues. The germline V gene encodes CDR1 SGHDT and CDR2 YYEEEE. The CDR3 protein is CASSLAKRGSYNEQFF. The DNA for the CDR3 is TGTGCCAGCAGCTTGGCAAAGCGGGGGTCCTACAATGAGCAGTTCTTC. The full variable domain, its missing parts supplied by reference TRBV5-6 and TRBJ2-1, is DAGVTQSPTHLIKTRGQQVTLRCSPKSGHDTVSWYQQALGQGPQFIFQYYEEEERQRGNFPDRFSGHQFPNYSSELNVNALLLGDSALYLCASSLAKRGSYNEQFFGPGTRLTVL.

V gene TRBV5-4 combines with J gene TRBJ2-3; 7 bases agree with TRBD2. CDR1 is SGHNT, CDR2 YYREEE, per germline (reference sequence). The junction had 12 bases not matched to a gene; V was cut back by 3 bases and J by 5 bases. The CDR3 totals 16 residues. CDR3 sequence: CASSSGLVASGDTQYF. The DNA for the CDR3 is TGTGCCAGCAGCTCTGGACTAGTGGCGTCTGGAGATACGCAGTATTTT.

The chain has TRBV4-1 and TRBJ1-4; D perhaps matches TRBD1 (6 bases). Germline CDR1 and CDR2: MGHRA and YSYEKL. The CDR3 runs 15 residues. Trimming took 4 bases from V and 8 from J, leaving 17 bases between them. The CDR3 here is CASSLGPSGEEKLFF. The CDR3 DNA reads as TGCGCCAGCAGCCTAGGTCCATCAGGGGAGGAAAAACTGTTTTTT.

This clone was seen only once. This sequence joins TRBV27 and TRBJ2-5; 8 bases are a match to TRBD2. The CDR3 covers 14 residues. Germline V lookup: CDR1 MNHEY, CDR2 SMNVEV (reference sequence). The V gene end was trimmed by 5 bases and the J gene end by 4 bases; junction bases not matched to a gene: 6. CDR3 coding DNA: TGTGCCAGCAGTCCCACTAGCGGAGGAGAGACCCAGTACTTC. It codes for CASSPTSGGETQYF.

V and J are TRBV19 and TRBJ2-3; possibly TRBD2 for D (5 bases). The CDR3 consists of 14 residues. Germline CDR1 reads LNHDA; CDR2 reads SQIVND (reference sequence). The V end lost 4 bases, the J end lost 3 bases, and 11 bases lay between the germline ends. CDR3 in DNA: TGTGCCAGTAGTACGATCGGGATAACAGATACGCAGTATTTT. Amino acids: CASSTIGITDTQYF.

The DNA of the CDR3 is TGTGCCAGCAGATCACGGACAGGGAACACTGAAGCTTTCTTT. Translation: CASRSRTGNTEAFF. This chain links TRBV2 with TRBJ1-1; TRBD1 matches 7 bases. Trimming removed 6 bases from V and 1 base from J; junction bases left unmatched: 5. The CDR3 is 14 amino acids. The germline gives CDR1 SNHLY, CDR2 FYNNEI.

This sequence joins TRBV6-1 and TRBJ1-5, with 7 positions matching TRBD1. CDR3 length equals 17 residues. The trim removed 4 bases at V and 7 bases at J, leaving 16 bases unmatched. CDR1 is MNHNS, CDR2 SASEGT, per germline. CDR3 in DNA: TGTGCCAGCAGTGCCAAGGTTCAGGGGAAAGGGGGCCAGCCCCAGCATTTT. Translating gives CASSAKVQGKGGQPQHF.